This T cell receptor (beta chain) was identified in a study of identical twins. The authors used template switching to add a universal primer site and gave cDNA unique molecular identifiers. TCRdb re-derived calls from the 5' RACE reads in MiXCR, one entry per CDR3 protein. The profile shows more than 1.5 million distinct CDR3 sequences, about 32% of them singletons. Trimming removed 5 bases from V and 5 bases from J, with 19 bases in between. Germline V gene lookup returns CDR1 SGHVS and CDR2 FNYEAQ. The CDR3 is 16 residues long. V gene TRBV7-6 combines with J gene TRBJ2-1, with D tentatively TRBD1 or TRBD2 (5 bases each). The sample taken for sequencing was cord blood. The TCR sequence derives from a newborn girl in good health. CDR3 nucleotides: TGTGCCAGCAGCCGGAAAGGGGACGGAGGAGACAATGAGCAGTTCTTC. It encodes CASSRKGDGGDNEQFF.